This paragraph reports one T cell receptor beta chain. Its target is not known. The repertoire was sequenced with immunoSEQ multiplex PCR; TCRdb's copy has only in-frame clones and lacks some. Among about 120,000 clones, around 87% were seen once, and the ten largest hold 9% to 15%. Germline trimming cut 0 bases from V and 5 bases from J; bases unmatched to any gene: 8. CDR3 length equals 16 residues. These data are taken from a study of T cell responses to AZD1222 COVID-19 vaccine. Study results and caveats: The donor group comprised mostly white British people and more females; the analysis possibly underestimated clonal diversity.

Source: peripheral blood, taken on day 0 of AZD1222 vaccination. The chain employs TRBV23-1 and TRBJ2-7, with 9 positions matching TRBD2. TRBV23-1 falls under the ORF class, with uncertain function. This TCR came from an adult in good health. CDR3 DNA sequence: TGCGCCAGCAGTCAATCGGGACTAGCAGTTGGGCACGAGCAGTACTTC. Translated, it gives CASSQSGLAVGHEQYF.